Listed here are 19 T cell receptor beta chains from one sample, sequenced in a study of blood T cell repertoires in COVID-19. Sequenced by immunoSEQ multiplex PCR; TCRdb stores in-frame clones only, minus some. The sample records about 88,000 clones, about 88% being singletons. The specimen was peripheral blood. The receptors come from a woman of 80 years or more with active COVID-19.

The chain is built from TRBV5-1 and TRBJ1-5; TRBD1 aligns across 8 bases. The CDR3 is 15 residues long. The germline CDR1 and CDR2 sequences are SGHRS and YFSETQ. The V gene end was trimmed by 0 bases and the J gene end by 4 bases; junction bases not matched to a gene: 3. The CDR3 reads CASSLGTGTNQPQHF. CDR3 nucleotide sequence: TGCGCCAGCAGCTTGGGGACAGGGACGAATCAGCCCCAGCATTTT.

The chain uses TRBV12-3 or TRBV12-4 and TRBJ2-7, with TRBD2 as a possible D gene (5 bases). The CDR3 has 11 amino acids. The V gene lost 5 bases and the J gene lost 7 bases, with 9 bases spanning the gap. The CDR3 sequence: CASSRGGEQYF. The CDR3 coding sequence is TGTGCCAGCAGTCGAGGAGGTGAGCAGTACTTC.

This chain joins TRBV5-4 and TRBJ2-1, with 7 bases lining up with TRBD2. The V gene's germline CDR1 is SGHNT and CDR2 YYREEE (reference sequence). The ends lost 4 bases at V and 10 bases at J; junction bases unmatched: 14. The CDR3 totals 15 residues. The CDR3 region is CASSRGGIKSEEQFF. In DNA form, the CDR3 reads TGTGCCAGCAGCCGGGGAGGGATCAAAAGCGAAGAGCAGTTCTTC.

The chain carries TRBV12-3 or TRBV12-4 and TRBJ1-2; no clear D. This CDR3 spans 13 amino acids. V dropped 6 bases and J dropped 4 bases, with 12 bases sitting between them. The CDR3 is CASSHLGSYGYTF. The CDR3 DNA reads as TGTGCCAGCAGCCATTTAGGGAGCTATGGCTACACCTTC.

The rearrangement joins TRBV28 to TRBJ1-5; D is perhaps TRBD1 (5 bases). Germline CDR1 and CDR2: MDHEN and SYDVKM. V lost 5 bases to trimming and J lost 10 bases, with 12 bases between them. The CDR3 is 12 amino acids. In DNA, the CDR3 is TGTGCCAGCAGTCCCCCCCAGGGTCCCCAGCATTTT. Residues: CASSPPQGPQHF.

The V and J genes are TRBV4-3 and TRBJ2-3, with D uncertain. Per the germline V gene, CDR1 is LGHNA and CDR2 is YSLEER. CDR3 length: 14 residues. Trimming removed 2 bases at V and 4 bases at J, with 10 bases between. The DNA for the CDR3 is TGCGCCAGCAGCCAATCCGGGTTCCCAGATACGCAGTATTTT. Translated: CASSQSGFPDTQYF.

This CDR3 reads CASSALTSAGGLEQYF. The DNA for the CDR3 is TGCGCCAGCAGCGCGCTAACTTCAGCGGGAGGGCTCGAGCAGTACTTC. This sequence joins TRBV5-1 and TRBJ2-7; TRBD2 agrees at 10 bases. V was clipped by 4 bases and J by 6 bases; unmatched bases: 13. Germline CDR1 SGHRS, CDR2 YFSETQ. This CDR3 has 16 amino acids.

The chain uses TRBV14 and TRBJ2-1; TRBD2 matches 12 bases. The CDR3 consists of 16 residues. V lost 7 bases to trimming and J lost 7 bases; unmatched junction nucleotides: 11. CDR1 is SGHDN and CDR2 is FVKESK in the germline V gene. The CDR3 protein is CASTRARLAGVNEQFF. The DNA of the CDR3 is TGTGCCAGCACCAGAGCCCGACTAGCGGGAGTTAATGAGCAGTTCTTC.

The chain links TRBV24-1 to TRBJ2-5; D is possibly TRBD2 (5 bases). V dropped 5 bases and J dropped 5 bases, with 11 bases sitting between them. In germline, CDR1 is KGHDR, CDR2 SFDVKD. The CDR3 has 13 residues. The CDR3 loop reads CATSGSGMETQYF. Written as DNA, the CDR3 is TGTGCCACCAGTGGGTCGGGAATGGAGACCCAGTACTTC.

The chain uses TRBV7-3 and TRBJ1-2; TRBD1 is a possible D gene (6 bases). Trimming stripped 6 bases from V and 5 bases from J, with 16 bases between. Germline CDR1 is SGHTA and CDR2 is FQGTGA. The CDR3 loop spans 14 amino acids. For the CDR3, the DNA is TGTGCCAGCAGTTCAAGTCCAGGGGCATATGGCTACACCTTC. Protein sequence: CASSSSPGAYGYTF.

J is TRBJ1-2 and V is TRBV5-1; 7 bases are shared with TRBD1. The CDR3 sequence is 15 residues long. V was pared by 6 bases and J by 2 bases, with 10 bases of the junction left unmatched. Germline-derived CDR1 and CDR2 are SGHRS and YFSETQ. The CDR3 sequence is CASKQRDRFNYGYTF. CDR3 DNA sequence: TGCGCCAGCAAACAACGGGACAGATTCAACTATGGCTACACCTTC.

This clone was seen more than once but under ten times. The chain recombines TRBV4-2 with TRBJ2-1, with TRBD2 identical over 8 bases. V dropped 4 bases and J dropped 7; count of bases not matched to a gene: 12. Germline CDR1 reads LGHNA; CDR2 reads YNFKEQ. This CDR3 comprises 16 residues. This chain's CDR3 is CASSLNPGLVRNEQFF. The CDR3 bases are TGTGCCAGCAGCCTTAACCCGGGACTAGTCAGGAATGAGCAGTTCTTC.

The chain is built from TRBV10-3 and TRBJ1-2; D call uncertain. The CDR3 runs 15 residues. Germline CDR1 is ENHRY and CDR2 is SYGVKD. V was trimmed by 9 bases and J by 4 bases, leaving 21 bases between them. The CDR3, as DNA: TGTGCCATTTCAGACGGGAGGAGGGAAAGCTATGGCTACACCTTC. This translates into CAISDGRRESYGYTF.

J is TRBJ2-7 and V is TRBV7-9, with 9 bases lining up with TRBD1. CDR1 and CDR2 (germline): SEHNR, FQNEAQ (reference sequence). Germline trimming cut 8 bases from V and 3 bases from J; bases unmatched to any gene: 8. The CDR3 sequence is 14 residues long. The CDR3 is CASASGQGVYEQYF. The CDR3 nucleotides are TGTGCCAGCGCCTCGGGACAGGGTGTCTACGAGCAGTACTTC.

This clone was recorded once. The chain recombines TRBV7-2 with TRBJ2-1, with 8 bases that match TRBD2. CDR3 length equals 14 residues. V lost 8 bases, J lost 8 bases, and 11 bases stayed unmatched. The germline CDR1 and CDR2 sequences are SGHTA and FQGNSA. The chain's CDR3 is CASSRAGVKDEQFF. The CDR3 nucleotides are TGTGCCAGCTCACGAGCGGGAGTGAAGGATGAGCAGTTCTTC. Filled out from reference TRBV7-2 and TRBJ2-1, the complete variable domain reads GAGVSQSPSNKVTEKGKDVELRCDPISGHTALYWYRQSLGQGLEFLIYFQGNSAPDKSGLPSDRFSAERTGGSVSTLTIQRTQQEDSAVYLCASSRAGVKDEQFFGPGTRLTVL.

This chain connects TRBV4-3 to TRBJ2-1, with 8 bases identical to TRBD2. Germline V gene data show CDR1 as LGHNA and CDR2 as YSLEER. Trimming cost V 3 bases and J 9 bases; bases outside gene matches: 13. The CDR3 loop spans 16 amino acids. The CDR3 region is CASSHTAAERESEQFF. CDR3 bases: TGCGCCAGCAGCCACACCGCCGCCGAGCGGGAGAGTGAGCAGTTCTTC.

This chain uses TRBV5-4 with TRBJ2-5; the D gene is possibly TRBD2 (6 bases). The V and J ends lost 1 base and 4 bases respectively, with 8 bases between them. This CDR3 has 13 amino acids. Germline lookup yields CDR1 SGHNT and CDR2 YYREEE (reference sequence). CDR3 residues: CASSLLGGETQYF. CDR3 DNA sequence: TGTGCCAGCAGCTTGCTCGGGGGAGAGACCCAGTACTTC.

The chain couples TRBV7-9 to TRBJ1-2; D gene unclear. Germline V CDR1 and CDR2: SEHNR, FQNEAQ (reference sequence). V lost 0 bases to trimming and J lost 7 bases, with 18 bases between them. The CDR3 has 16 amino acids. Here the CDR3 DNA reads TGTGCCAGCAGCTTAGCGTCGGGTCAGTCTATCCGTGGCTACACCTTC. This sequence encodes CASSLASGQSIRGYTF.

The chain employs TRBV6-5 and TRBJ1-5; 7 nucleotides match TRBD1. CDR1 is MNHEY, CDR2 SVGAGI, per germline. The V segment lost 7 bases and the J segment 2 bases; nucleotides outside the gene matches: 2. The CDR3 loop spans 13 amino acids. The chain's CDR3 is CASTGTGNQPQHF. CDR3 sequence (DNA): TGTGCCAGCACGGGGACAGGCAATCAGCCCCAGCATTTT.